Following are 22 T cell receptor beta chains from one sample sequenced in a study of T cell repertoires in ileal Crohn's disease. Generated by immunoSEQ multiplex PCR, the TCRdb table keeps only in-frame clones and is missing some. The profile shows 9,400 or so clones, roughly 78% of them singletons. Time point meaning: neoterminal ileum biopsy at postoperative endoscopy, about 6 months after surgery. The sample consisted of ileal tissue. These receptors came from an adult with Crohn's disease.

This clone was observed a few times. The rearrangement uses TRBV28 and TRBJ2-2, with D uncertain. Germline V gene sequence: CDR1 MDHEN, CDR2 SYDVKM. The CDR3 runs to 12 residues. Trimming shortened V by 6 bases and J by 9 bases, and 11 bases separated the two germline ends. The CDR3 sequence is CASSPPFRELFF. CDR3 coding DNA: TGTGCCAGCAGCCCCCCCTTTCGGGAGCTGTTTTTT.

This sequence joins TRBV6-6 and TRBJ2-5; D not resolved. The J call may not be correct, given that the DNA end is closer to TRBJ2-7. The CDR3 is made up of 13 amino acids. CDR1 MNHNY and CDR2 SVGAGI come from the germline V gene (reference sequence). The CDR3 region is CASSLITSYEQYF. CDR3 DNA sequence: TGTGCCAGCAGTTTAATCACCTCCTACGAGCAGTACTTC.

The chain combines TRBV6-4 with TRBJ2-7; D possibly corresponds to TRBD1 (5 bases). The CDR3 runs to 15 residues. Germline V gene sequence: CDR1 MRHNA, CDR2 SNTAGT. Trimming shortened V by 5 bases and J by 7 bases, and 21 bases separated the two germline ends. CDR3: CASSRLRDRKWEQYF. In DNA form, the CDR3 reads TGTGCCAGCAGTCGCCTCAGGGATCGAAAGTGGGAGCAGTACTTC.

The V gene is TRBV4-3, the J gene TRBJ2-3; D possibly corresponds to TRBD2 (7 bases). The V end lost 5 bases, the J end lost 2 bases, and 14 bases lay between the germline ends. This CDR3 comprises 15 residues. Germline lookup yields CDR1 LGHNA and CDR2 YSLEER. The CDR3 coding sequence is TGCGCCAGCAGCGCCGCGGGGGCCACCACAGATACGCAGTATTTT. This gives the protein CASSAAGATTDTQYF.

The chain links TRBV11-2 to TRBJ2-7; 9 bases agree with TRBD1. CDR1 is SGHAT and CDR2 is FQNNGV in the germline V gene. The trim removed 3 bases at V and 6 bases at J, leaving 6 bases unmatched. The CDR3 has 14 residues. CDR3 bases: TGTGCCAGCAGCTTTACACAGGGGGCTGGCGAGCAGTACTTC. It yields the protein CASSFTQGAGEQYF.

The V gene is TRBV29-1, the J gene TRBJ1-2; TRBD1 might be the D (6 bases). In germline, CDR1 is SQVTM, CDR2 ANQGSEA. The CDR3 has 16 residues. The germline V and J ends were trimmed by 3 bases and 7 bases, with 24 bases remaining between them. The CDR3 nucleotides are TGCAGCGTTGATATGTCCCGACAGGACCCCCATAGTGGCTACACCTTC. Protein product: CSVDMSRQDPHSGYTF.

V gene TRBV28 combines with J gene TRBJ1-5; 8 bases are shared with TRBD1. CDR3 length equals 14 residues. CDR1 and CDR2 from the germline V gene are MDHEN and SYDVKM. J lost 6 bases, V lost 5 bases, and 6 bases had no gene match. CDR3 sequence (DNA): TGTGCCAGCAGTGGGAACAGGGGGGCTCAGCCCCAGCATTTT. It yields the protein CASSGNRGAQPQHF.

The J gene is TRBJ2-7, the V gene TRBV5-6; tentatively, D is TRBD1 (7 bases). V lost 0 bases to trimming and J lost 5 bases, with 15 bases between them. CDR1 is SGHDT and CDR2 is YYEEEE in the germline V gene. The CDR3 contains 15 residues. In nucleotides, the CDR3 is TGTGCCAGCAGCTTGGCAGGGGGGTCCTGGGACGAGCAGTACTTC. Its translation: CASSLAGGSWDEQYF.

The CDR3 is CSVENQGQKAFF. As DNA, the CDR3 is TGCAGCGTTGAAAATCAAGGACAGAAAGCTTTCTTT. The rearrangement uses TRBV29-1 and TRBJ1-1, with D tentatively TRBD1 (6 bases). Germline CDR1 is SQVTM and CDR2 is ANQGSEA. V gave up 2 bases and J gave up 9 bases, with 13 bases separating them. The CDR3 totals 12 residues.

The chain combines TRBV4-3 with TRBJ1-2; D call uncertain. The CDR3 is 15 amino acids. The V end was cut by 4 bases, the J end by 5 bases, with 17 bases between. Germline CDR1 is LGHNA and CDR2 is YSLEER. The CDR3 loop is CASSPRADKSYGYTF. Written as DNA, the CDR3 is TGCGCCAGCAGCCCGCGTGCCGACAAATCTTATGGCTACACCTTC.

The CDR3 protein is CASSLNRQGQKQYF. CDR3 DNA: TGTGCCAGCAGCTTGAATCGACAGGGGCAGAAGCAGTACTTC. The chain has TRBV5-6 and TRBJ2-7; TRBD1 aligns across 8 bases. Trimming cost V 1 base and J 8 bases; bases outside gene matches: 8. The CDR3 runs 14 residues. The germline V gene encodes CDR1 SGHDT and CDR2 YYEEEE.

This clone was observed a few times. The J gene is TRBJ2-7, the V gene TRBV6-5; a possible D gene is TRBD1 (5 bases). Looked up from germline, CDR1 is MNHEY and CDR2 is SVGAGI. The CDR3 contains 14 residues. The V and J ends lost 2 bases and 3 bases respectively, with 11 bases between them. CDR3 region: CASSYAGPDYEQYF. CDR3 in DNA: TGTGCCAGCAGTTACGCAGGGCCGGACTACGAGCAGTACTTC.

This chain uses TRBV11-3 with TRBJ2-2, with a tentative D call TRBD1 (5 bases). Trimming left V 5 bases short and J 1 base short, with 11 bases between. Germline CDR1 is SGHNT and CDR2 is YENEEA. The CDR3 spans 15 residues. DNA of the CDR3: TGTGCCAGCAGCACAGGTATTGGGAACACCGGGGAGCTGTTTTTT. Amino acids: CASSTGIGNTGELFF.

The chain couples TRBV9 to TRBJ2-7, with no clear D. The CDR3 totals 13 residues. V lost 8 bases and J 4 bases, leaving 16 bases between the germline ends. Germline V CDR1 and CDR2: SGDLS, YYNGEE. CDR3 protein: CARVYDSPYEQYF. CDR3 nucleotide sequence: TGTGCCAGGGTGTACGATAGTCCATACGAGCAGTACTTC.

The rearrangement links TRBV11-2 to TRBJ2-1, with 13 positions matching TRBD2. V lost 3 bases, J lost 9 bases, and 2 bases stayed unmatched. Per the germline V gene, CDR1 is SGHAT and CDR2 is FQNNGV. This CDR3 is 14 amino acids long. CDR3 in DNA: TGTGCCAGCAGCTTCACTAGCGGGGGGGTTGAGCAGTTCTTC. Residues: CASSFTSGGVEQFF. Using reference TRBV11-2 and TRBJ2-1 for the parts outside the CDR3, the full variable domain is EAGVAQSPRYKIIEKRQSVAFWCNPISGHATLYWYQQILGQGPKLLIQFQNNGVVDDSQLPKDRFSAERLKGVDSTLKIQPAKLEDSAVYLCASSFTSGGVEQFFGPGTRLTVL.

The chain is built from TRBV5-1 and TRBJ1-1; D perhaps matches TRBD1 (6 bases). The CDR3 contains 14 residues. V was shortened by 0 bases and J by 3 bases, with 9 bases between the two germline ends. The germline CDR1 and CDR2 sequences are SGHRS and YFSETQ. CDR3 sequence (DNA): TGCGCCAGCAGCTTGGGACAGGAGTACACTGAAGCTTTCTTT. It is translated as CASSLGQEYTEAFF.

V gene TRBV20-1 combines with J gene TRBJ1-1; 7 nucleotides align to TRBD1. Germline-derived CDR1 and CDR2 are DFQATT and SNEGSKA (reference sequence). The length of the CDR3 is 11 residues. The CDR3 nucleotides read TGCAGAGTAAACAGGGGAACTGAAGCTTTCTTT. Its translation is CRVNRGTEAFF.

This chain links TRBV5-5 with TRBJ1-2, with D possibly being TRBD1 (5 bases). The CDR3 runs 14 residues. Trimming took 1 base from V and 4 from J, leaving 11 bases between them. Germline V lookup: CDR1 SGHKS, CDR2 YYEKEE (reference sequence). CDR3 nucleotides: TGTGCCAGCAGCTTGTCCCAGGGTTTCTATGGCTACACCTTC. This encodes CASSLSQGFYGYTF.

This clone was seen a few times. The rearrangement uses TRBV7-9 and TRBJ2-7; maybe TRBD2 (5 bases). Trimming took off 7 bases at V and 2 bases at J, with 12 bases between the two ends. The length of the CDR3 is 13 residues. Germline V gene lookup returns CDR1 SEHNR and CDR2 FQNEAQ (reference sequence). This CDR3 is CASTKGAPYEQYF. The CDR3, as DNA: TGTGCCAGCACCAAGGGAGCGCCCTACGAGCAGTACTTC.

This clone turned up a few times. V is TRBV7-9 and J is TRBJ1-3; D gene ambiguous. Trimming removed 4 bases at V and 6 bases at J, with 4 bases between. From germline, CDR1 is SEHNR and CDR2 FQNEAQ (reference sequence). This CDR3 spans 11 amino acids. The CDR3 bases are TGTGCCAGCAGCTCCCAAAACACCATATATTTT. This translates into CASSSQNTIYF.

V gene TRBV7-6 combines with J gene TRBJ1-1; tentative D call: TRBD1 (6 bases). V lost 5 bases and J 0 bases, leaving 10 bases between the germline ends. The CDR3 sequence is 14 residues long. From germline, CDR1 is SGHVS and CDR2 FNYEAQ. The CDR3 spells CASSGQPMNTEAFF. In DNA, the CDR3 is TGTGCCAGCAGCGGACAGCCGATGAACACTGAAGCTTTCTTT. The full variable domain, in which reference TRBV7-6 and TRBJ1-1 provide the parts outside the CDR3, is GAGVSQSPRYKVTKRGQDVALRCDPISGHVSLYWYRQALGQGPEFLTYFNYEAQQDKSGLPNDRFSAERPEGSISTLTIQRTEQRDSAMYRCASSGQPMNTEAFFGQGTRLTVV.

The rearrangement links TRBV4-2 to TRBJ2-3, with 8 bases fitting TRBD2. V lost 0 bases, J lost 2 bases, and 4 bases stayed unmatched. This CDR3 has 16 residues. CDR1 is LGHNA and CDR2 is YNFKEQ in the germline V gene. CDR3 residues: CASSQDSGTITDTQYF. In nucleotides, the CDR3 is TGTGCCAGCAGCCAAGATAGCGGGACTATCACAGATACGCAGTATTTT.